This is a list of T cell receptor beta chains from one sample in a study of shared clonotypes between healthy human individuals. Sequenced by immunoSEQ multiplex PCR; TCRdb stores in-frame clones only, minus some. Of about 110,000 clones detected, about 70% appear once; the ten largest clones hold around 23%. Sequencing used memory CD8+ T cells sorted from blood. These TCRs come from a woman in her twenties or thirties in good health. Each CDR3 is given without its conserved first and last residue.

V gene	J gene	CDR3 protein
TRBV10-2	TRBJ2-1	ASTWDKYNEQF
TRBV11-2	TRBJ1-2	ASSIEVVGSYGYT
TRBV6-6	TRBJ2-1	ASSTPPGFSYNEQF
TRBV6-6	TRBJ2-7	ASSYGSLTGGPEQY
TRBV6-5	TRBJ2-5	ASSYSVHRETQY
TRBV7-9	TRBJ2-1	ASSPDHNEQF
TRBV25-1	TRBJ2-1	ASSDRRDSPLRYEQF
TRBV1	TRBJ2-7	TSSQDETGGPPYEQY
TRBV2	TRBJ2-7	ASSPRDLPYEQY
TRBV15	TRBJ1-1	ATSSRGLSEAF
TRBV6-5	TRBJ2-6	ASSYISTSGANVLT
TRBV7-9	TRBJ1-1	ASSVDLNTEAF
TRBV6-5	TRBJ2-2	ASSPGTDNTGELF
TRBV14	TRBJ2-4	ASSLGFGLAENIQY
TRBV6-1	TRBJ1-3	ASSVWHLSGNTIY
TRBV7-9	TRBJ2-1	ASSARGLPNEQF
TRBV29-1	TRBJ2-7	SVEGQGAYEQY
TRBV18	TRBJ2-7	ASSPDYYYEQY
TRBV7-2	TRBJ2-2	ASSLDFLTGVTGELF
TRBV30	TRBJ2-5	ACRGLAVPQQETQY
TRBV6-4	TRBJ2-3	ASSEGTGGTDTQY
TRBV4-1	TRBJ1-1	ASSQDWLGQGVGNTEAF
TRBV5-1	TRBJ2-7	ASSFRDKGSYEQY
TRBV5-4	TRBJ2-3	ASSNVWSTDTQY
TRBV2	TRBJ1-1	ASSLGTGFLMNTEAF